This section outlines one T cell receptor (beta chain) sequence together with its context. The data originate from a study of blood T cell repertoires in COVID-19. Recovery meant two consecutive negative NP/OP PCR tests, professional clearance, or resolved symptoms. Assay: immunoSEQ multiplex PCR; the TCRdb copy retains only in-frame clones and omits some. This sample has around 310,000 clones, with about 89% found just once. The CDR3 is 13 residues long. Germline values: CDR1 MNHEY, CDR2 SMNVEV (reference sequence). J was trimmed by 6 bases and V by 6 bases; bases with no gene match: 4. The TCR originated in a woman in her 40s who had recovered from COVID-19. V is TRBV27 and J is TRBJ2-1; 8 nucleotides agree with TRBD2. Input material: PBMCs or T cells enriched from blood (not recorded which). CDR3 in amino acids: CASSGGTSNEQFF. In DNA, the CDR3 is TGTGCCAGCAGCGGGGGGACTAGCAATGAGCAGTTCTTC.